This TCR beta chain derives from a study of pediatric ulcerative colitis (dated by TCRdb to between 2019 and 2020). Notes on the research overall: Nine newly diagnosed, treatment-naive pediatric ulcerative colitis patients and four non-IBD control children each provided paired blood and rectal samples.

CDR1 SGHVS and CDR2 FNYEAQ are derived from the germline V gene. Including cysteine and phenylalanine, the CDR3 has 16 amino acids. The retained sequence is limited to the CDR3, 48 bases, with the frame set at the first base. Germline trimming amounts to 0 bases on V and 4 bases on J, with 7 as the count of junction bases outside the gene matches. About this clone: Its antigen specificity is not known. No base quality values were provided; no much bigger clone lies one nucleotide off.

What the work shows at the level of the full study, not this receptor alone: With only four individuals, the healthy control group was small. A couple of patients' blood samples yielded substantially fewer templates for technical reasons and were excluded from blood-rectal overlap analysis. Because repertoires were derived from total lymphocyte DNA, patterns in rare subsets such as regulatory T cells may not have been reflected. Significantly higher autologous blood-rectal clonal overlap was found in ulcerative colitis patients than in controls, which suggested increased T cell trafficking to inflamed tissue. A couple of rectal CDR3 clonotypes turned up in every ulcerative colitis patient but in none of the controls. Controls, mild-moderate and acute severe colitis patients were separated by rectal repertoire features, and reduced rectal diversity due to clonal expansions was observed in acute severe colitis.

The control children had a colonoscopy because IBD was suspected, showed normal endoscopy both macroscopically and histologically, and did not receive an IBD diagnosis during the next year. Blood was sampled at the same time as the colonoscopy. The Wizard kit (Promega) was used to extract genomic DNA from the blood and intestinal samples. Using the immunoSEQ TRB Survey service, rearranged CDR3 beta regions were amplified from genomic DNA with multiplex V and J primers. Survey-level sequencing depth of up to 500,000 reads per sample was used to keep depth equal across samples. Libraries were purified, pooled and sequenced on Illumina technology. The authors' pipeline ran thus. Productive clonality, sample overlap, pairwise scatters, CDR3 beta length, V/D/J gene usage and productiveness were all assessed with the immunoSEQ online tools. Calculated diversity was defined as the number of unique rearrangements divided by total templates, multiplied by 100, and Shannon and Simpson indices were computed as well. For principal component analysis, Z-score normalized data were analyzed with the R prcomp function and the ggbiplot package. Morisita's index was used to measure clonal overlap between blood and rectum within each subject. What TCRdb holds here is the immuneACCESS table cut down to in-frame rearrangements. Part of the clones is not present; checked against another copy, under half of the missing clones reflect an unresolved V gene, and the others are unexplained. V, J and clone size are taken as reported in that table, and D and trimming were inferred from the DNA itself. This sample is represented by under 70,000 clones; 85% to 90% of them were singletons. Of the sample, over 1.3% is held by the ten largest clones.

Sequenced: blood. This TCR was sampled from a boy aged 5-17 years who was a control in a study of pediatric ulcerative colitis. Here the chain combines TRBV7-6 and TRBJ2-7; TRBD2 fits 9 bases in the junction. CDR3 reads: CASSLAPLAGPYEQYF. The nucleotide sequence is TGTGCCAGCAGCTTAGCGCCTCTAGCGGGACCTTACGAGCAGTACTTC.